This is a list of T cell receptor beta chains from one sample in a study of CD8 T cells in Susac syndrome. TCRdb used MiXCR to reprocess the immunoSEQ multiplex PCR reads, holding one entry per CDR3 protein. The data contain approximately 120,000 distinct CDR3 sequences, 90% to 95% of them seen just once; the ten biggest clones take up under 0.095%. The sequenced sample was CD4+ T cells from PBMCs. These receptors all come from a human donor in good health. Each CDR3 is given with its conserved first and last residue. D genes are given only for firm matches. Not all rows give a size; the values are once, few, many and, for expanded clones, a class.

j_call d_call v_call clone_size cdr3_nt cdr3_aa
TRBJ1-2 NA TRBV9 NA TGTGCCAGCAGCGTAGATAATGGGAATAACTATGGCTACACCTTC CASSVDNGNNYGYTF
TRBJ1-1 NA TRBV4-2 NA TGTGCCAGCAGCCAAGATCAAGGATTTACTGAAGCTTTCTTT CASSQDQGFTEAFF
TRBJ1-2 NA TRBV10-3 NA TGTGCCATCAGCCCGAGCATACTTAACTATGGCTACACCTTC CAISPSILNYGYTF
TRBJ2-2 NA TRBV6-1 NA TGTGCCAGCAGTGAAGCGCGAGGGACGGTGGCCCCCGGGGAGCTGTTTTTT CASSEARGTVAPGELFF
TRBJ2-1 NA TRBV4-2 NA TGTGCCAGCAGCCAAGTTAGAGGGTCGATGGATGAGCAGTTCTTC CASSQVRGSMDEQFF
TRBJ1-3 NA TRBV3-1 NA TGTGCCAGCAGCCAAGGAGGATATGGAAACACCATATATTTT CASSQGGYGNTIYF
TRBJ2-3 NA TRBV11-2 NA TGTGCCAGCAGCTTATTAATAGGTCATTTTGGCAATACGCAGTATTTT CASSLLIGHFGNTQYF
TRBJ2-5 NA TRBV2 NA TGTGCCAGCAGTGGGGGAGGAGAGACCCAGTACTTC CASSGGGETQYF
TRBJ1-1 NA TRBV18 NA TGTGCCAGCTCACCTGTGGGGGGGCATGAAGCTTTCTTT CASSPVGGHEAFF
TRBJ2-7 TRBD1 TRBV29-1 NA TGCAGCGTGGCGCGACAGGGAAACTCCTATGAGCAGTACTTC CSVARQGNSYEQYF
TRBJ2-7 TRBD2 TRBV18 NA TGTGCCAGCTCACCAGGGACTAGAAGCGAGCAGTACTTC CASSPGTRSEQYF
TRBJ2-1 NA TRBV30 NA TGTGCCTGGAGTCGTCAGGAGTACAATGAGCAGTTCTTC CAWSRQEYNEQFF
TRBJ1-4 NA TRBV5-1 NA TGCGCCAGCCGAGGACAGACAACTAATGAAAAACTGTTTTTT CASRGQTTNEKLFF
TRBJ2-4 NA TRBV7-2 NA TGTGCCAGCAGCTCCCGGCCAGTAGGCGGATCGAGGGACAAAAACATTCAGTACTTC CASSSRPVGGSRDKNIQYF
TRBJ2-7 TRBD2 TRBV6-2/TRBV6-3 few TGTGCCAGCCAGCGGGGCAGCTCCTACGAGCAGTACTTC CASQRGSSYEQYF
TRBJ2-5 NA TRBV30 NA TGTGCCTGGAGTGTAGGAACGATGCAAGAGACCCAGTACTTC CAWSVGTMQETQYF
TRBJ2-1 TRBD2 TRBV2 NA TGTGCCAGCAGTAGGACTAGCCCGCTCACCCTGGTCTACAATGAGCAGTTCTTC CASSRTSPLTLVYNEQFF
TRBJ2-1 NA TRBV6-4 NA TGTGCCACCCGGCAGTTGGCTGATAGTGAGCAGTTCTTC CATRQLADSEQFF
TRBJ2-2 NA TRBV5-6 NA TGTGCCAGCAGCCAGGACCCTAACACCGGGGAGCTGTTTTTT CASSQDPNTGELFF
TRBJ2-7 NA TRBV6-6 NA TGTGCCAGCAGTAGCCGGGACAACTCCTACGAGCAGTACTTC CASSSRDNSYEQYF
TRBJ2-1 TRBD2 TRBV6-6 NA TGTGCCAGCAGTTACACCGGCGGGAGGATGGAGTTCTTC CASSYTGGRMEFF
TRBJ1-1 NA TRBV5-1 NA TGCGCCAGCAGCTTGGGGGGACGTCCGGAGACTGAAGCTTTCTTT CASSLGGRPETEAFF
TRBJ1-6 NA TRBV2 NA TGTGCCAGCAGTGCGTACGACAGGAATTCACCCCTCCACTTT CASSAYDRNSPLHF
TRBJ2-6 NA TRBV11-1 NA TGTGCCAGCAGCTCCATCCTGGGCGCGCGGGTAACGCCTGGGGCCAACGTCCTGACTTTC CASSSILGARVTPGANVLTF
TRBJ1-2 NA TRBV7-2 once TGTGCCAGCAGCTTCCCGGTGGGCAGCTCCCCTGAGGGCTACACCTTC CASSFPVGSSPEGYTF
TRBJ2-1 NA TRBV3-1 once TGTGCCAGCAGCCAAGTCGGGAGTTACAATGAGCAGTTCTTC CASSQVGSYNEQFF
TRBJ1-2 NA TRBV28 NA TGTGCCAGCAGTACCACAGGCCAAGCTAACTATGGCTACACCTTC CASSTTGQANYGYTF
TRBJ2-2 TRBD2 TRBV6-2/TRBV6-3 NA TGTGCCAGCAGTTTTACTAGCGGGAGGGCCCCCACCGGGGAGCTGTTTTTT CASSFTSGRAPTGELFF
TRBJ2-1 NA TRBV6-5 NA TGTGCCAGCAGTTATCGGTCAGGGGTCTACAATGAGCAGTTCTTC CASSYRSGVYNEQFF
TRBJ1-1 NA TRBV27 NA TGTGCCAGCAGTTTATCGGAGTGGAACACTGAAGCTTTCTTT CASSLSEWNTEAFF
TRBJ1-2 TRBD1 TRBV20-1 few TGCAGTGCTAGAGATCGAGGGACAGGGGGTAGTGATGGCTACACCTTC CSARDRGTGGSDGYTF
TRBJ2-2 TRBD2 TRBV3-1 NA TGTGCCAGCAGCCCGGGACTAGAGGCCGGGGAGCTGTTTTTT CASSPGLEAGELFF
TRBJ2-1 NA TRBV5-4 NA TGTGCCAGCAGCCCACCCGGGACTGGCCGGAATGAGCAGTTCTTC CASSPPGTGRNEQFF
TRBJ2-1 NA TRBV4-3 NA TGCGCCAGCAGCCAAGAGGGACACAATGAGCAGTTCTTC CASSQEGHNEQFF
TRBJ1-1 NA TRBV5-1 NA TGCGCCAGCACCCAACTTGTAGGACAAAGGAACACTGAAGCTTTCTTT CASTQLVGQRNTEAFF
TRBJ2-3 NA TRBV4-3 NA TGCGCCAGCAGCCTCGCGGACGGCCGCACAGATACGCAGTATTTT CASSLADGRTDTQYF
TRBJ2-2 NA TRBV2 NA TGTGCCAGCAATTCATGGAGGGAGAGCACCGGGGAGCTGTTTTTT CASNSWRESTGELFF
TRBJ2-7 NA TRBV9 NA TGTGCCAGCAGCGTAGCGGCAGTCTCCTACGAGCAGTACTTC CASSVAAVSYEQYF
TRBJ1-1 NA TRBV5-1 NA TGCGCCAGCAGTTTGGGCGGGTCGGGGAACACTGAAGCTTTCTTT CASSLGGSGNTEAFF
TRBJ2-5 TRBD2 TRBV3-1 NA TGTGCCAGCAGCCAAGGACTAGCGGGAGTCGGAGAGACCCAGTACTTC CASSQGLAGVGETQYF
TRBJ1-1 NA TRBV30 NA TGTGCCTGGAGTCCGGGCCTCGGGACTGAAGCTTTCTTT CAWSPGLGTEAFF
TRBJ2-7 NA TRBV19 NA TGTGCCAGTAGTACCGGCTTCAGAACCTACGAGCAGTACTTC CASSTGFRTYEQYF
TRBJ2-7 TRBD2 TRBV4-1 NA TGCGCCAGCAGTTTCAAGACTAGCCGGGGGTACGAGCAGTACTTC CASSFKTSRGYEQYF
TRBJ2-7 NA TRBV9 NA TGTGCCAGCAGCGTAGCTGCTACGGCTTACGAGCAGTACTTC CASSVAATAYEQYF
TRBJ1-5 TRBD1 TRBV4-2 NA TGTGCCAGCAGCCCGGGGACAGGGGGCAGGGGGGGCAATCAGCCCCAGCATTTT CASSPGTGGRGGNQPQHF
TRBJ2-7 TRBD1 TRBV7-2 NA TGTGCCAGCAGCTCCGGGACAGGGGGCGTCTACGAGCAGTACTTC CASSSGTGGVYEQYF
TRBJ2-3 TRBD2 TRBV19 once TGTGCCAGTAGTATTAGGAAAGCGGGGCTGACAGATACGCAGTATTTT CASSIRKAGLTDTQYF
TRBJ2-1 NA TRBV7-2 once TGTGCCAGCAGCTTAAGTGTGACTTCCTACAATGAGCAGTTCTTC CASSLSVTSYNEQFF
TRBJ2-6 NA TRBV25-1 once TGTGCCAGCGAAGAATCCCTGATCTCTGGGGCCAACGTCCTGACTTTC CASEESLISGANVLTF
TRBJ1-2 TRBD1 TRBV4-3 NA TGCGCCAGCAGCCATAGACAGGGAATAAACTATGGCTACACCTTC CASSHRQGINYGYTF
TRBJ2-1 NA TRBV24-1 NA TGTGCCACCAGTGGAAAGGGGAGTAGCGATGAGCAGTTCTTC CATSGKGSSDEQFF
TRBJ1-1 NA TRBV5-4 NA TGTGCCAGCAGCTTGAATTTCGGAGGAAACACTGAAGCTTTCTTT CASSLNFGGNTEAFF
TRBJ1-3 NA TRBV25-1 NA TGTGCCAGCAGTGATAGCCTCTCTGGAAACACCATATATTTT CASSDSLSGNTIYF
TRBJ1-2 TRBD1 TRBV10-3 NA TGTGCCACTGGACAGGGGGCAGTCTATGGCTACACCTTC CATGQGAVYGYTF
TRBJ1-4 NA TRBV18 NA TGTGCCAGCTCCACCTGGGGCGAAAAACTGTTTTTT CASSTWGEKLFF
TRBJ2-5 NA TRBV12-3/TRBV12-4 NA TGTGCCAGCAGTTTAGCAGGGTTTGCGGAGACCCAGTACTTC CASSLAGFAETQYF
TRBJ2-7 TRBD2 TRBV3-1 NA TGTGCCAGCAGGCCCTCTAGCGGGAGGGGTCTTGCGCAGTACTTC CASRPSSGRGLAQYF
TRBJ1-5 NA TRBV18 NA TGTGCCAGCTCACCAGGGGTTGGTGGCAATCAGCCCCAGCATTTT CASSPGVGGNQPQHF
TRBJ2-1 NA TRBV5-1 NA TGCGCCAGCAGCCCCGGCAACGGGGGTGCGGGCAATGAGCAGTTCTTC CASSPGNGGAGNEQFF